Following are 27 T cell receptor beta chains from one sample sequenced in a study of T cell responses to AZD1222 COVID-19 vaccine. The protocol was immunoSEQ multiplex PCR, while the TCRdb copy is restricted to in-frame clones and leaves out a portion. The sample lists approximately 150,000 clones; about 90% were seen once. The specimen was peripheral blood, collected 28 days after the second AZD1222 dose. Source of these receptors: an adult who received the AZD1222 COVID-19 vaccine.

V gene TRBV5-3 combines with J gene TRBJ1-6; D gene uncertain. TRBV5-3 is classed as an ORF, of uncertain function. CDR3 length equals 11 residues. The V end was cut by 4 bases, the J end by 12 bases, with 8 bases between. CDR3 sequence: CARSPIVPLHF. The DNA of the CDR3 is TGTGCCAGAAGCCCCATAGTACCCCTCCACTTT.

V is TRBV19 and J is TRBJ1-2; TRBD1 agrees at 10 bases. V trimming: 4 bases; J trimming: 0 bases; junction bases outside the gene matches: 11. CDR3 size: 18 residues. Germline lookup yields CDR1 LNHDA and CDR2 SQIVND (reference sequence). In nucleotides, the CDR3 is TGTGCCAGTAGTACTTTTGGGACAGGGGCCCTAGCTAACTATGGCTACACCTTC. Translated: CASSTFGTGALANYGYTF.

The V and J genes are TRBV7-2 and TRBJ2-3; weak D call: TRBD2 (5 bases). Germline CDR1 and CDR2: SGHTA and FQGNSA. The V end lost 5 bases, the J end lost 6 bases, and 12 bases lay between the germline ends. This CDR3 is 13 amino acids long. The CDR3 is CASSPRREDTQYF. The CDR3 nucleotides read TGTGCCAGCAGCCCTAGAAGGGAGGATACGCAGTATTTT.

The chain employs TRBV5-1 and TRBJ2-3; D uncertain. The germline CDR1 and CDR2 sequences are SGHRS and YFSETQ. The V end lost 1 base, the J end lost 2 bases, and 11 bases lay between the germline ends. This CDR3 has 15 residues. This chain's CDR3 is CASSLRSRTTDTQYF. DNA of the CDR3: TGCGCCAGCAGCTTGCGGTCCAGAACCACAGATACGCAGTATTTT. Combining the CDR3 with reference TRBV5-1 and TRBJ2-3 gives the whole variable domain KAGVTQTPRYLIKTRGQQVTLSCSPISGHRSVSWYQQTPGQGLQFLFEYFSETQRNKGNFPGRFSGRQFSNSRSEMNVSTLELGDSALYLCASSLRSRTTDTQYFGPGTRLTVL.

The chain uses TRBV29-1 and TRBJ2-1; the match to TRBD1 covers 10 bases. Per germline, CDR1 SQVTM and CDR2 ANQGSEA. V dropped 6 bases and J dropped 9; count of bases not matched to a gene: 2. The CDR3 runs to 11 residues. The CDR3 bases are TGCAGCGTGGGACAGGGGTTTGAGCAGTTCTTC. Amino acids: CSVGQGFEQFF.

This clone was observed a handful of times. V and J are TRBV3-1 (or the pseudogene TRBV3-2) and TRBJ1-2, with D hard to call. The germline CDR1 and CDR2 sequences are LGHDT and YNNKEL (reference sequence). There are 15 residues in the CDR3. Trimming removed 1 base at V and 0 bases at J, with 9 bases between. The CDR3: CASSQGLTTNYGYTF. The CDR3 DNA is TGTGCCAGCAGCCAAGGTCTCACGACTAACTATGGCTACACCTTC.

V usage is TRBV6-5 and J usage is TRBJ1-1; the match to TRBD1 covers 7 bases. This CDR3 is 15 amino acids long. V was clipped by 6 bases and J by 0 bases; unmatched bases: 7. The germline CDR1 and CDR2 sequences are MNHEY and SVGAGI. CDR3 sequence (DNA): TGTGCCAGCAGGATTCGGACAGGATTGAACACTGAAGCTTTCTTT. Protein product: CASRIRTGLNTEAFF.

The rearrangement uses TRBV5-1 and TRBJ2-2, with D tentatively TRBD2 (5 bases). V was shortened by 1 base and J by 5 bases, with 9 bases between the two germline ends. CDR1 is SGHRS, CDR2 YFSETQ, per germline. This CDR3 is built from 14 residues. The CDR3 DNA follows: TGCGCCAGCAGCTTGTTTCGGGGTACCGGGGAGCTGTTTTTT. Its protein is CASSLFRGTGELFF.

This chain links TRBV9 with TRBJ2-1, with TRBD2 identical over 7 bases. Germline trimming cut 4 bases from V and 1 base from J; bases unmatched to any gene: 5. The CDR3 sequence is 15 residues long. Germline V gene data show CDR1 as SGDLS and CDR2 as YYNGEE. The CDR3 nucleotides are TGTGCCAGCAGCTCAAGCGGGGTTTCCTACAATGAGCAGTTCTTC. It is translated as CASSSSGVSYNEQFF.

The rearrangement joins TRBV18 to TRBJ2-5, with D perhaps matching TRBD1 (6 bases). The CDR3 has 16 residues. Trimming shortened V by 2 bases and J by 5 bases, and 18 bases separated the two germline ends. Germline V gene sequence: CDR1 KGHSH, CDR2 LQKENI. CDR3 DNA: TGTGCCAGCTCACCAAGACAGGTCCGTGGGGGCGAGACCCAGTACTTC. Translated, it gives CASSPRQVRGGETQYF.

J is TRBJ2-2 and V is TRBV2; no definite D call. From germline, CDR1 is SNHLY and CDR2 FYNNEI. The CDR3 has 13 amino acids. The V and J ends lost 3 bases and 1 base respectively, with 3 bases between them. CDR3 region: CASSDQNTGELFF. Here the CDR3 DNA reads TGTGCCAGCAGTGACCAGAACACCGGGGAGCTGTTTTTT. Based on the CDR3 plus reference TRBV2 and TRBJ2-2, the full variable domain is EPEVTQTPSHQVTQMGQEVILRCVPISNHLYFYWYRQILGQKVEFLVSFYNNEISEKSEIFDDQFSVERPDGSNFTLKIRSTKLEDSAMYFCASSDQNTGELFFGEGSRLTVL.

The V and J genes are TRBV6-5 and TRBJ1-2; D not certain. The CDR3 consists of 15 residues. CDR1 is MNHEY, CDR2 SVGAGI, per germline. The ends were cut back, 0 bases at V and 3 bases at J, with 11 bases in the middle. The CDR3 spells CASSYSKHPDYGYTF. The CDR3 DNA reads TGTGCCAGCAGTTACTCGAAACATCCGGACTATGGCTACACCTTC.

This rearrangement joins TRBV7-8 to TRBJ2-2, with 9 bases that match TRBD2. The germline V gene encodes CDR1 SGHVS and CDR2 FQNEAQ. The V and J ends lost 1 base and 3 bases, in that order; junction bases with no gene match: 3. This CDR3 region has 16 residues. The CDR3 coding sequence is TGTGCCAGCAGCTTAGATAGCGGGGGAGACACCGGGGAGCTGTTTTTT. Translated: CASSLDSGGDTGELFF.

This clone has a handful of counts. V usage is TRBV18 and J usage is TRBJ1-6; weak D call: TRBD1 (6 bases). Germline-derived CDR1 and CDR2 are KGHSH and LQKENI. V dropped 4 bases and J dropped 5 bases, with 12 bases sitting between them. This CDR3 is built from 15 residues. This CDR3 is CASSQVTGNNSPLHF. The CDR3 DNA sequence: TGTGCCAGCTCACAAGTCACAGGGAATAATTCACCCCTCCACTTT.

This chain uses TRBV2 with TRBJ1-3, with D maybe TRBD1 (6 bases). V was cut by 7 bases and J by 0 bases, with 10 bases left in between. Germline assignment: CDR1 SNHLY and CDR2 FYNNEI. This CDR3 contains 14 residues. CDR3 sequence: CASIQGFSGNTIYF. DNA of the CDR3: TGTGCCAGCATCCAGGGGTTCTCTGGAAACACCATATATTTT. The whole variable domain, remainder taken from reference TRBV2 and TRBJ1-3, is EPEVTQTPSHQVTQMGQEVILRCVPISNHLYFYWYRQILGQKVEFLVSFYNNEISEKSEIFDDQFSVERPDGSNFTLKIRSTKLEDSAMYFCASIQGFSGNTIYFGEGSWLTVV.

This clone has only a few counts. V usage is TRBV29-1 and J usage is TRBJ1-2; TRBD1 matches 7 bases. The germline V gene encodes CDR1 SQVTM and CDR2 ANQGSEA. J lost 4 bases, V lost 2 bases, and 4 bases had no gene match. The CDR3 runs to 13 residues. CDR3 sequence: CSVERGLGYGYTF. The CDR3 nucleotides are TGCAGCGTTGAAAGGGGGCTGGGCTATGGCTACACCTTC.

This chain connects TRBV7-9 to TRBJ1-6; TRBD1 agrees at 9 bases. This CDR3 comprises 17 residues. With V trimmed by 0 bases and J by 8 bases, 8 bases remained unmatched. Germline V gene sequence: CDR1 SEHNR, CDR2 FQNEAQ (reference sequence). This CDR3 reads CASSLAGTGQVDSPLHF. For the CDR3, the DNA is TGTGCCAGCAGCTTAGCGGGGACAGGGCAAGTTGATTCACCCCTCCACTTT. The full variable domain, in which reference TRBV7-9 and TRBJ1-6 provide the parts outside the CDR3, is DTGVSQNPRHKITKRGQNVTFRCDPISEHNRLYWYRQTLGQGPEFLTYFQNEAQLEKSRLLSDRFSAERPKGSFSTLEIQRTEQGDSAMYLCASSLAGTGQVDSPLHFGNGTRLTVT.

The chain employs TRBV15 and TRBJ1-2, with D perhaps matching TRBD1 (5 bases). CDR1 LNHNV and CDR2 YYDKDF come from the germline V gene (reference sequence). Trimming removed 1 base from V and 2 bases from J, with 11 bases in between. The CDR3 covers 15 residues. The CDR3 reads CATSRAREGNYGYTF. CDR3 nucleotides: TGTGCCACCAGCAGAGCCAGGGAGGGGAACTATGGCTACACCTTC. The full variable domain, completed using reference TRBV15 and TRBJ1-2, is DAMVIQNPRYQVTQFGKPVTLSCSQTLNHNVMYWYQQKSSQAPKLLFHYYDKDFNNEADTPDNFQSRRPNTSFCFLDIRSPGLGDTAMYLCATSRAREGNYGYTFGSGTRLTVV.

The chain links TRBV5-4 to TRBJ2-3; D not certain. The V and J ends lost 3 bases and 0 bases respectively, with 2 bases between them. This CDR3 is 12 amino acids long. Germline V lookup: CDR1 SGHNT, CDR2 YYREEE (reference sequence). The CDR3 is CASSSSTDTQYF. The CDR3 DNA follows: TGTGCCAGCAGCTCAAGCACAGATACGCAGTATTTT.

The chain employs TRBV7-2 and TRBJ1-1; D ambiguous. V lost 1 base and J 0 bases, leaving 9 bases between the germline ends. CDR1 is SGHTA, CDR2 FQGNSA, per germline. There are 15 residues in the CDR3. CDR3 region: CASSLGAGMNTEAFF. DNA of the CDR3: TGTGCCAGCAGCTTAGGGGCGGGGATGAACACTGAAGCTTTCTTT.

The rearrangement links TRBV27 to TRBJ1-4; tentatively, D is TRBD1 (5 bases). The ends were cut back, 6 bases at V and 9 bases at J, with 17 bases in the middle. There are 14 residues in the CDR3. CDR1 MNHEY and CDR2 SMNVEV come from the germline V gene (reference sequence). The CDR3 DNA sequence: TGTGCCAGCAGCCCGACAGACAGAATGAAAAAACTGTTTTTT. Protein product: CASSPTDRMKKLFF.

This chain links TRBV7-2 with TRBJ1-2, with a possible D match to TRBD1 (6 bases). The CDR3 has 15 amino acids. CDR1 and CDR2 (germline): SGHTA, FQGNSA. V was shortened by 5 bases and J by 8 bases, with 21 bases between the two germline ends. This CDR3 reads CASSPGQNRFLGYTF. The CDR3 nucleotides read TGTGCCAGCAGCCCCGGACAGAATCGATTTTTAGGCTACACCTTC. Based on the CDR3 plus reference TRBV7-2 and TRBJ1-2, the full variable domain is GAGVSQSPSNKVTEKGKDVELRCDPISGHTALYWYRQSLGQGLEFLIYFQGNSAPDKSGLPSDRFSAERTGGSVSTLTIQRTQQEDSAVYLCASSPGQNRFLGYTFGSGTRLTVV.

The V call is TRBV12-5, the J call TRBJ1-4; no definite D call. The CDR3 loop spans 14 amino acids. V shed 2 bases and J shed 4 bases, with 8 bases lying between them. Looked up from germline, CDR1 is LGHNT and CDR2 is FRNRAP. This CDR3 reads CASGLSPFNEKLFF. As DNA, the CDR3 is TGTGCTAGTGGTTTGTCCCCTTTTAATGAAAAACTGTTTTTT.

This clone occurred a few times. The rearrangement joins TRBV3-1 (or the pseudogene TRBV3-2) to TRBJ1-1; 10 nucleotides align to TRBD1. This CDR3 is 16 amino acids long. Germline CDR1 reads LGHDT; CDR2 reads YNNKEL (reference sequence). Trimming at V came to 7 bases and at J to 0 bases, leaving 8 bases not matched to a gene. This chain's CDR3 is CASIPGTGDMNTEAFF. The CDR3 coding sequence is TGTGCCAGCATCCCCGGGACAGGGGACATGAACACTGAAGCTTTCTTT.

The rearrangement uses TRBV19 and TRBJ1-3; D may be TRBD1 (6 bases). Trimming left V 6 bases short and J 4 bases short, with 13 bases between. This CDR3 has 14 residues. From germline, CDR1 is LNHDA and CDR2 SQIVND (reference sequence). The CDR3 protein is CASSLTGPGNTIYF. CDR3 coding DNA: TGTGCCAGTAGCCTCACAGGGCCCGGAAACACCATATATTTT. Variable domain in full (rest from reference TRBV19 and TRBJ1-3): DGGITQSPKYLFRKEGQNVTLSCEQNLNHDAMYWYRQDPGQGLRLIYYSQIVNDFQKGDIAEGYSVSREKKESFPLTVTSAQKNPTAFYLCASSLTGPGNTIYFGEGSWLTVV.

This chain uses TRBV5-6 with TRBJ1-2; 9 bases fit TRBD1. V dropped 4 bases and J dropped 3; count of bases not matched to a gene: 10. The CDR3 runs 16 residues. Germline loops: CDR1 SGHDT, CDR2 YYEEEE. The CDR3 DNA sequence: TGTGCCAGCAGCCGATGGCGGACAGGGGTTCACTATGGCTACACCTTC. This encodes CASSRWRTGVHYGYTF.

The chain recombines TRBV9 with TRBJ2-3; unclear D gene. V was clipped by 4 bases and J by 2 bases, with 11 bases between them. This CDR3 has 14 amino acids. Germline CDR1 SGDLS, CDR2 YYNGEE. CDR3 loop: CASSPPSNTDTQYF. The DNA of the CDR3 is TGTGCCAGCAGCCCTCCCAGTAACACAGATACGCAGTATTTT.